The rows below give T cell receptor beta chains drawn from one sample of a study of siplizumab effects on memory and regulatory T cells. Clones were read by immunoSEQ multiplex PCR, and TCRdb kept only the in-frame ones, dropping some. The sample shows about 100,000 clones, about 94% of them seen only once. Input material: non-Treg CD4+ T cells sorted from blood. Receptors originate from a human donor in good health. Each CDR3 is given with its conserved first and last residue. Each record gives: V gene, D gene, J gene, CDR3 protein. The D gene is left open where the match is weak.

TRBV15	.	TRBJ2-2	CATTLEAYTGELFF
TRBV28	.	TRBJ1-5	CAIIGGYGGNQPQHF
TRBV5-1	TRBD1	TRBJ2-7	CASSLAAGGLYEQYF
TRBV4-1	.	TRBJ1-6	CASSQDRGGEYSPLHF
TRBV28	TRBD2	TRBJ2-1	CASSLLSSGRIDEQFF
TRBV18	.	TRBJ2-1	CASSPPGLYEQFF
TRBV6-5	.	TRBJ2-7	CASWGFPGIYEQYF
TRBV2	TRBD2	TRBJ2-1	CASSTGLADNEQFF
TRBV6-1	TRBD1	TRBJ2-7	CASRIDRGTYEQYF
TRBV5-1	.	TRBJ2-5	CASSPIQGQETQYF
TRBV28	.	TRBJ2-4	CASSSQQRRLAKNIQYF
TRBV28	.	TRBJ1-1	CASSPGPWAEAFF